The T cell receptor beta chain described here comes from a study of blood T cell repertoires in COVID-19. Study information: Material from acute and convalescent COVID-19 was sourced from the United States, Italy and Spain.

Measured with immunoSEQ multiplex PCR; TCRdb has only the in-frame clones, and not every one. The sample carries roughly 250,000 clones, 75% to 95% recorded once. V lost 4 bases and J lost 2; bases outside the gene matches: 5. There are 15 residues in the CDR3. CDR1 and CDR2 from the germline V gene are MNHEY and SVGEGT. The receptor was isolated from a person under 35 with COVID-19, enrolled during active disease. The V call is TRBV6-2 or TRBV6-3, the J call TRBJ2-3; 8 bases line up with TRBD2. The specimen sequenced was peripheral blood. The chain's CDR3 is CASSSAGGSTDTQYF. CDR3 DNA: TGTGCCAGCAGTTCGGCGGGAGGCTCCACAGATACGCAGTATTTT.